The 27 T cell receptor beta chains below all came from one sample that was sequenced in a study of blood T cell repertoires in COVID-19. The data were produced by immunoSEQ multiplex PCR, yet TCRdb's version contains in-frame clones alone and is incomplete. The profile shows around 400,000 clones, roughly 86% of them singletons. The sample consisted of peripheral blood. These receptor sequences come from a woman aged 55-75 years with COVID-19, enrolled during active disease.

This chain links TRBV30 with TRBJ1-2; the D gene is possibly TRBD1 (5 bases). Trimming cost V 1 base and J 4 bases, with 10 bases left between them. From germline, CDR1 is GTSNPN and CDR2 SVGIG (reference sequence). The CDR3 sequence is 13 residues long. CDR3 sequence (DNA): TGTGCCTGGAGTGAGGGGCCTAGCTATGGCTACACCTTC. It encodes CAWSEGPSYGYTF.

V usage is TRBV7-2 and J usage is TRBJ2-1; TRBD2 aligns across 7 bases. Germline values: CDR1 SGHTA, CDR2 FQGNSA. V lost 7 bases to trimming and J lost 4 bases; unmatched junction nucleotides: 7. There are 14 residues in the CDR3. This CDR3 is CASKREGWYNEQFF. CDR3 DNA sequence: TGTGCCAGCAAAAGGGAGGGGTGGTACAATGAGCAGTTCTTC.

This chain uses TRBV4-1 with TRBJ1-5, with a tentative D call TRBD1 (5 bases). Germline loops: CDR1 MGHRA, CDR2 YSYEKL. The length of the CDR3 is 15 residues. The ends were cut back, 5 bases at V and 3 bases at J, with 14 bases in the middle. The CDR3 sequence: CASSRLPGYNQPQHF. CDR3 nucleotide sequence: TGCGCCAGCAGCAGACTTCCAGGGTACAATCAGCCCCAGCATTTT.

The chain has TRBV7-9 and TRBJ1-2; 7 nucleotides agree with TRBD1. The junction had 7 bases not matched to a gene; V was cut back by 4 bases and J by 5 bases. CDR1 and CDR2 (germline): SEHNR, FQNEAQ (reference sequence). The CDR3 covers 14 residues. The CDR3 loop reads CASSSMTGIYGYTF. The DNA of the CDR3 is TGTGCCAGCAGCTCCATGACAGGGATATATGGCTACACCTTC. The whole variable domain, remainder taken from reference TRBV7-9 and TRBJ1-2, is DTGVSQNPRHKITKRGQNVTFRCDPISEHNRLYWYRQTLGQGPEFLTYFQNEAQLEKSRLLSDRFSAERPKGSFSTLEIQRTEQGDSAMYLCASSSMTGIYGYTFGSGTRLTVV.

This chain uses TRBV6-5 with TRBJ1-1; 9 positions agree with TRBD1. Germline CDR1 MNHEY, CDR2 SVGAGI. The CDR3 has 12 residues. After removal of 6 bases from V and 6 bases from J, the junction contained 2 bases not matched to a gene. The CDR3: CASSRQGAEAFF. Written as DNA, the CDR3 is TGTGCCAGCAGCCGACAGGGGGCTGAAGCTTTCTTT.

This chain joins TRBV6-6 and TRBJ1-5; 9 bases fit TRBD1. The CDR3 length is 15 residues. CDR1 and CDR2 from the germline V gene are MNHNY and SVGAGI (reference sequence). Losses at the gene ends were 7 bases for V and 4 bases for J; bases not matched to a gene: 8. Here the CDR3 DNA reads TGTGCCAGCATTCTACAGGGGGCGGGAAATCAGCCCCAGCATTTT. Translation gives CASILQGAGNQPQHF.

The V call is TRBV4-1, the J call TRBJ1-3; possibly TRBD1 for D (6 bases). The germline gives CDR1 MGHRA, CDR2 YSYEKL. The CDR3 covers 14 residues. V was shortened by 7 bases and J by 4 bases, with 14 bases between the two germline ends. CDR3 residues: CASKRGGPGNTIYF. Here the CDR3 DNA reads TGCGCCAGCAAAAGGGGGGGGCCCGGAAACACCATATATTTT.

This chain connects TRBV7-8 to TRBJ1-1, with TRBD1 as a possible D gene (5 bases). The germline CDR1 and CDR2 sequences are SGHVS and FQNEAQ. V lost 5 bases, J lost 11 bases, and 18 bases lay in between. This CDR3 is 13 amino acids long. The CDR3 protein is CASSPREGIGAFF. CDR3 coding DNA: TGTGCCAGCAGCCCCCGGGAGGGGATCGGGGCTTTCTTT. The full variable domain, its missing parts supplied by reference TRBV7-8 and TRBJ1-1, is GAGVSQSPRYKVAKRGQDVALRCDPISGHVSLFWYQQALGQGPEFLTYFQNEAQLDKSGLPSDRFFAERPEGSVSTLKIQRTQQEDSAVYLCASSPREGIGAFFGQGTRLTVV.

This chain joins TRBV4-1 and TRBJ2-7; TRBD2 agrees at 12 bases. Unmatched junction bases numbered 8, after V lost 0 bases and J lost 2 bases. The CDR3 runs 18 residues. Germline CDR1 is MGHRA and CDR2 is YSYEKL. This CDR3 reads CASSQDSLAGGLTYEQYF. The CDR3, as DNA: TGCGCCAGCAGCCAAGATTCACTAGCGGGGGGCCTTACCTACGAGCAGTACTTC.

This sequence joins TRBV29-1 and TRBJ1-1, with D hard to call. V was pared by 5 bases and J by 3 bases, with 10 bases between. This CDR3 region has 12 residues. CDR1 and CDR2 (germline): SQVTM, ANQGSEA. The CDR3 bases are TGCAGCGTTAAGTGGGAGTACACTGAAGCTTTCTTT. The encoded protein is CSVKWEYTEAFF.

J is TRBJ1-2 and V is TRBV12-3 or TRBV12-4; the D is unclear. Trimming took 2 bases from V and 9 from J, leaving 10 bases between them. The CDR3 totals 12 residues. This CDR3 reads CASSLIWSSYTF. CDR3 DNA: TGTGCCAGCAGTTTAATTTGGTCTAGCTACACCTTC.

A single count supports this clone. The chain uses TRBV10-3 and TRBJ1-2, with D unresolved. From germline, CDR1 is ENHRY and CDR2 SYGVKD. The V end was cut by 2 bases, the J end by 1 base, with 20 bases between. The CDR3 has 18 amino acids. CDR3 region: CAISERLTPLDNNYGYTF. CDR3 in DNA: TGTGCCATCAGTGAGCGGTTGACCCCCTTAGACAATAACTATGGCTACACCTTC.

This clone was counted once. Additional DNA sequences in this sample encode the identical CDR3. CDR3 bases: TGTGCCAGTAGTCGGCAGGGGGCCCGGAACACTGAAGCTTTCTTT. This translates into CASSRQGARNTEAFF. This sequence joins TRBV19 and TRBJ1-1; TRBD1 matches at 8 bases. V shed 5 bases, J shed 1 base, and the junction held 6 bases outside the gene matches. Germline CDR1 reads LNHDA; CDR2 reads SQIVND (reference sequence). The CDR3 loop spans 15 amino acids.

The CDR3: CASRRTGRETQYF. As DNA, the CDR3 is TGTGCCAGCAGACGGACAGGGCGGGAGACCCAGTACTTC. V usage is TRBV14 and J usage is TRBJ2-5; TRBD1 agrees at 8 bases. The CDR3 loop spans 13 amino acids. V lost 6 bases to trimming and J lost 5 bases; unmatched junction nucleotides: 5. CDR1 and CDR2 from the germline V gene are SGHDN and FVKESK.

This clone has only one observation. The CDR3 loop is CASSRGSTTTGYTF. CDR3 coding DNA: TGTGCCAGCAGCAGGGGGAGTACCACTACTGGCTACACCTTC. The J gene is TRBJ1-2, the V gene TRBV7-2; D may be TRBD1 (6 bases). CDR3 length: 14 amino acids. Germline V gives CDR1 SGHTA, CDR2 FQGNSA. Trimming removed 5 bases from V and 7 bases from J, with 17 bases in between.

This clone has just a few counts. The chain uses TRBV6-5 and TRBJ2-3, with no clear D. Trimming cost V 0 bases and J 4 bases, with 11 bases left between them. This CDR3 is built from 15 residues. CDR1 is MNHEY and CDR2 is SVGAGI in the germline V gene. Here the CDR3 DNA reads TGTGCCAGCAGTTACTCGAGGCCTGGCGCAGATACGCAGTATTTT. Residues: CASSYSRPGADTQYF.

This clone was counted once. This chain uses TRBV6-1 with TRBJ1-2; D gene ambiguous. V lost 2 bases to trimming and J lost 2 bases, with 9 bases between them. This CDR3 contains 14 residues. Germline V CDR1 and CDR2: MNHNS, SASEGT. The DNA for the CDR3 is TGTGCCAGCAGTGAACGGGGAGGGAACTATGGCTACACCTTC. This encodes CASSERGGNYGYTF.

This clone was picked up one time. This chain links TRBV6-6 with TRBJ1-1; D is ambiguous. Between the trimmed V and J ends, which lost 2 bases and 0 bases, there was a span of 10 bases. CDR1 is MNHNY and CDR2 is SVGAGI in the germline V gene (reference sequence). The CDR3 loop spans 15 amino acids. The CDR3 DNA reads TGTGCCAGCAGTTACGAACAGCCGTTGAACACTGAAGCTTTCTTT. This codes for CASSYEQPLNTEAFF.

The CDR3 region has the DNA TGTGCCAGCAAATTGGAGAGACGGAGCACCGGGGAGCTGTTTTTT. This encodes CASKLERRSTGELFF. The J gene is TRBJ2-2, the V gene TRBV6-5; D not resolved. The CDR3 sequence is 15 residues long. Germline V gives CDR1 MNHEY, CDR2 SVGAGI. V dropped 7 bases and J dropped 4 bases, with 16 bases sitting between them.

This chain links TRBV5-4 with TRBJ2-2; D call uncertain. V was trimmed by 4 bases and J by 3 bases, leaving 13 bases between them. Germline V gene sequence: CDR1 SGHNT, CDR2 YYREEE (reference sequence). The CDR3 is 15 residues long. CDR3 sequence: CASSGINRDTGELFF. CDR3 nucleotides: TGTGCCAGCAGCGGTATAAACAGAGACACCGGGGAGCTGTTTTTT.

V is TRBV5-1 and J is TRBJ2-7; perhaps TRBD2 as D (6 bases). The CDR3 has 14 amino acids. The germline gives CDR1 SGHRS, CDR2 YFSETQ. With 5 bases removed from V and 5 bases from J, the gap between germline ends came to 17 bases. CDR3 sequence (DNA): TGCGCCAGCAGAATGGGGGAGGTCAAGAACGAGCAGTACTTC. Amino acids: CASRMGEVKNEQYF.

For the CDR3, the DNA is TGTGCCACCAGTGACCCCACAGGGGCGGGGGCCAACGTCCTGACTTTC. It is translated as CATSDPTGAGANVLTF. The chain links TRBV24-1 to TRBJ2-6; 7 bases map to TRBD1. With V trimmed by 4 bases and J by 4 bases, 6 bases remained unmatched. The V gene's germline CDR1 is KGHDR and CDR2 SFDVKD. The CDR3 totals 16 residues.

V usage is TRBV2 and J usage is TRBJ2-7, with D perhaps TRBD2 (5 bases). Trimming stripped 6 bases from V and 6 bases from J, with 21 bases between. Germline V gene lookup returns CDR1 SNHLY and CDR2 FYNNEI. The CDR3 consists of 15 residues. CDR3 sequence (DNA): TGTGCCAGCAGCGCATTGGGGAGCGTACCGATCGAGCAGTACTTC. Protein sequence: CASSALGSVPIEQYF.

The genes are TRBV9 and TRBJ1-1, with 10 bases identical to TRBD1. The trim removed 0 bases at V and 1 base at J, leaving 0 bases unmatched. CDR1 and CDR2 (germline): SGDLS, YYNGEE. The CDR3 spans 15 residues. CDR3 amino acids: CASSVGTGGNTEAFF. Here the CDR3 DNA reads TGTGCCAGCAGCGTAGGGACAGGGGGGAACACTGAAGCTTTCTTT.

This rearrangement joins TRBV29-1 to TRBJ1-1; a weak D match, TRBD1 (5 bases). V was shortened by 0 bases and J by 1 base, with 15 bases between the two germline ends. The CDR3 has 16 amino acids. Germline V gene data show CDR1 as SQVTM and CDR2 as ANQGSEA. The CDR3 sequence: CSVEDRTRATNTEAFF. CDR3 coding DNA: TGCAGCGTTGAAGATCGGACCAGGGCGACGAACACTGAAGCTTTCTTT.

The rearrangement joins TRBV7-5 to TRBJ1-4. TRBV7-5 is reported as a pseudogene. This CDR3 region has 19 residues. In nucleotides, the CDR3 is TGTGTCAGAAGCTTGGGGGGATGGAGGCAAGAGGGGACTAATGAAAAACTGTTTTTT. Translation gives CVRSLGGWRQEGTNEKLFF.

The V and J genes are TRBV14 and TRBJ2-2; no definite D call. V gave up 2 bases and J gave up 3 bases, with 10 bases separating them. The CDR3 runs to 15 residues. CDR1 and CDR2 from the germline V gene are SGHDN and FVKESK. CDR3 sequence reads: CASSQLDFYTGELFF. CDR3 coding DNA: TGTGCCAGCAGCCAACTCGACTTTTACACCGGGGAGCTGTTTTTT.